The T cell receptor (beta chain) described here comes from a study of human T cells and chemical hapten exposure (dated by TCRdb to 2020 to 2022). Background for the entire study: For sensitization, 2% DPC in acetone was applied to an approximately 2 cm by approximately 2 cm area of upper inner arm skin. Weekly therapeutic DPC doses were additionally applied to the scalp of patients throughout the roughly 23-week study period. Patch testing on the upper back used Finn chambers containing 0.01% DPC, with scoring done after 6 days according to International Contact Dermatitis Research Group standards. Alopecia areata with under or over 50% scalp involvement, alopecia totalis and alopecia universalis were represented in the patient cohort, which was mostly female. Libraries were pooled for sequencing, and per-sample TCR yields varied mainly because of small differences in library volumes within the pool. The study tracked peripheral blood TCR repertoire changes in vivo during primary and secondary sensitization to the hapten diphenylcyclopropenone (DPC) in alopecia patients. Blood was sampled from patients pre-sensitization (week 0) and at 2, 6 and about 24 weeks after DPC sensitization. For TCR sequencing, blood came from 25 to 35 alopecia patients at anywhere from one to four time points (pre-sensitization, 2, 6 and 24 weeks).

CDR1 MNHEY and CDR2 SVGEGT were looked up in the germline V gene. From cysteine to phenylalanine, the CDR3 is 17 amino acids long. Only the CDR3 part of the read is kept: 51 bases, read in frame from the first base. V is reduced by 6 bases and J by 0 bases, leaving a spacing of 18 bases between them. On the study overall, not on this receptor specifically: Expanded TCRs formed significantly more large CDR3 similarity clusters than pre-sensitization or healthy control sets, consistent with antigen-driven responses. No change with DPC sensitization was found in the number of TCRs above 1 in 1000 frequency, and no evidence of global repertoire structure alterations was found. Because every patient had alopecia, a presumed autoimmune disease, the patients' immune response might differ from that of healthy individuals. The number of PT1 expanded TCRs positively correlated with patch test score, significant at thresholds 8, 16 and 32 but not 4. Repeated subsampling changed both the strength of the expansion versus patch-test correlation and the threshold at which the correlation became significant.

Taken with the paper, the label for time point translates to: pre-sensitization, week 0. What this sample's treatment or condition label stands for: therapeutic diphenylcyclopropenone sensitization with weekly scalp DPC. At every patch-test visit, the blood draw took place before the patch test was put on. Patients were eligible if aged 18 to 70, diagnosed with alopecia and judged suitable for DPC therapy, and pregnant patients were excluded. Unfractionated whole blood was collected in Tempus Blood RNA tubes, and total RNA was extracted from that blood. Libraries were constructed by RACE. TCRdb shows the sequencer as NextSeq 500. During library preparation, unique molecular identifiers were attached to individual cDNA molecules so that TCRs could be counted in a quantitative, reproducible way. Each blood RNA sample was used to sequence both TCR alpha and TCR beta chains. Per the source publication's procedure: The median number of TCRs per sample was 95,638, ranging from 23,224 to 690,600. V, J and CDR3 annotation of the TCR reads was performed with the Decombinator software suite. For PS versus PT1 abundance plots, all samples were subsampled to the same number of TCRs (28,000). TCRs were defined as expanded if absent before sensitization and observed at least eight times at the 2-week time point. TCRdb cleaned the public reads at Q25 with fastp, built clones with MiXCR and kept in-frame beta chains. Rows with one shared CDR3 protein collapse into an entry with the most common genes and DNA. The V and J calls reflect TCRdb's pipeline rather than the authors' work. This sample is represented by tens of thousands of distinct CDR3 sequences; around 9.6% of them were singletons. Together, the top ten hold 3.6% of the sample.

This clonotype was detected ten times or more. The antigen this receptor binds is unknown. Qualities for individual bases were not recorded, and no much larger clone is one base off. The TCR originated in a woman between 40 and 55 years old with alopecia areata. Some clones in this sample may be carry-over from other donors' samples. The material sequenced was whole blood, taken in connection with sensitization to the hapten diphenylcyclopropenone (DPC). Here the chain combines TRBV6-2 or TRBV6-3 and TRBJ1-5; the D gene is perhaps TRBD1, from 5 matching bases. In nucleotide form, the sequence is TGTGCCAGCAGCCGCCAAGGCACAGGATATAGCAATCAGCCCCAGCATTTT. Protein translation: CASSRQGTGYSNQPQHF.